The 27 T cell receptor beta chains in this list originate from one sample, sequenced in a study of blood T cell repertoires in COVID-19. Generated by immunoSEQ multiplex PCR, the TCRdb table keeps only in-frame clones and is missing some. The profile shows 200,000 to 300,000 clones, approximately 87% of them singletons. The sample was peripheral blood. These receptors were collected from a woman in her 40s who had recovered from COVID-19.

The chain uses TRBV10-3 and TRBJ2-2; 7 bases align to TRBD1. Germline CDR1 is ENHRY and CDR2 is SYGVKD. The CDR3 is 13 amino acids. V shed 10 bases, J shed 4 bases, and the junction held 6 bases outside the gene matches. DNA of the CDR3: TGTGCCACGGCAGGGGGTTCCACCGGGGAGCTGTTTTTT. It encodes CATAGGSTGELFF.

This chain joins TRBV28 and TRBJ1-1, with 7 positions matching TRBD1. The J segment lost 2 bases and the V segment lost 5 bases, leaving 8 bases of the junction unmatched. The CDR3 is made up of 15 amino acids. The V gene's germline CDR1 is MDHEN and CDR2 SYDVKM. The CDR3 loop is CASSRLGQVNTEAFF. In nucleotides, the CDR3 is TGTGCCAGCAGTAGATTAGGACAGGTCAACACTGAAGCTTTCTTT.

The sample holds a few counts of this clone. This chain joins TRBV6-5 and TRBJ1-4, with unresolved D. CDR1 is MNHEY and CDR2 is SVGAGI in the germline V gene. This CDR3 is 12 amino acids long. V lost 8 bases, J lost 7 bases, and 11 bases lay in between. Here the CDR3 reads CASRQAGEKLFF. In DNA, the CDR3 is TGTGCCAGCCGTCAGGCGGGTGAAAAACTGTTTTTT.

The J gene is TRBJ2-5, the V gene TRBV5-4; 7 bases agree with TRBD1. The CDR3 has 13 amino acids. Germline-derived CDR1 and CDR2 are SGHNT and YYREEE (reference sequence). V shed 4 bases and J 4 bases; nucleotides not matched to a gene: 4. This CDR3 reads CASSPGQRETQYF. The CDR3 DNA sequence: TGTGCCAGCAGCCCGGGACAGCGAGAGACCCAGTACTTC.

V usage is TRBV25-1 and J usage is TRBJ1-3; D remains unclear. Germline V CDR1 and CDR2: MGHDK, SYGVNS. V was shortened by 4 bases and J by 0 bases, with 19 bases between the two germline ends. The CDR3 spans 18 residues. CDR3 sequence reads: CASSVHPGGAASGNTIYF. Written as DNA, the CDR3 is TGTGCCAGCAGTGTCCACCCCGGAGGAGCTGCCTCTGGAAACACCATATATTTT.

For this clone: Other DNA sequences from this sample encode an identical CDR3 as well. The rearrangement links TRBV30 to TRBJ2-3; 7 bases fit TRBD1. Losses at the gene ends were 0 bases for V and 1 base for J; bases not matched to a gene: 4. The germline V gene has CDR1 GTSNPN and CDR2 SVGIG (reference sequence). This CDR3 spans 15 amino acids. The CDR3: CAWSVGQGGTDTQYF. The CDR3 coding sequence is TGTGCCTGGAGTGTAGGCCAGGGGGGCACAGATACGCAGTATTTT.

This clone was detected once. J is TRBJ1-6 and V is TRBV5-6; D call uncertain. Germline values: CDR1 SGHDT, CDR2 YYEEEE. The CDR3 length is 14 residues. Deletions cut 0 bases from V and 8 bases from J, with 9 bases between. CDR3 coding DNA: TGTGCCAGCAGCTTGGCCCTACGGGATTCACCCCTCCACTTT. This gives the protein CASSLALRDSPLHF.

V and J are TRBV2 and TRBJ2-1; the match to TRBD2 covers 10 bases. The CDR3 totals 14 residues. V lost 8 bases to trimming and J lost 7 bases; unmatched junction nucleotides: 8. Germline lookup yields CDR1 SNHLY and CDR2 FYNNEI. CDR3 DNA: TGTGCCAGCGAAGCTAGCGGGGGTCCTAATGAGCAGTTCTTC. It is translated as CASEASGGPNEQFF.

The chain links TRBV4-3 to TRBJ1-2; possibly TRBD1 for D (6 bases). This CDR3 has 15 residues. Germline CDR1 reads LGHNA; CDR2 reads YSLEER. V was clipped by 1 base and J by 6 bases, with 15 bases between them. In DNA form, the CDR3 reads TGCGCCAGCAGCCAAGCCCCCAGGGGTAAAGATGGCTACACCTTC. Translating gives CASSQAPRGKDGYTF.

The chain links TRBV5-4 to TRBJ2-5; 7 nucleotides line up with TRBD1. Germline V CDR1 and CDR2: SGHNT, YYREEE (reference sequence). V trimming: 2 bases; J trimming: 5 bases; junction bases outside the gene matches: 6. This CDR3 spans 14 amino acids. The DNA for the CDR3 is TGTGCCAGCAGCTTCCGCAGGGGGTTTGAGACCCAGTACTTC. Encoded protein: CASSFRRGFETQYF.

The chain has TRBV18 and TRBJ2-3, with 9 bases identical to TRBD2. CDR1 and CDR2 from the germline V gene are KGHSH and LQKENI. The CDR3 has 14 amino acids. V was pared by 6 bases and J by 4 bases, with 5 bases of the junction left unmatched. The DNA of the CDR3 is TGTGCCAGCTCGGATAGCGGGGGCGCAGATACGCAGTATTTT. It codes for CASSDSGGADTQYF.

The V call is TRBV27, the J call TRBJ2-6; D is ambiguous. Trimming shortened V by 6 bases and J by 2 bases, and 8 bases separated the two germline ends. Germline CDR1 reads MNHEY; CDR2 reads SMNVEV (reference sequence). The CDR3 loop spans 14 amino acids. Here the CDR3 reads CASSSLPGANVLTF. CDR3 sequence (DNA): TGTGCCAGCAGCTCTCTCCCTGGGGCCAACGTCCTGACTTTC.

The V and J genes are TRBV11-2 and TRBJ2-3, with a weak D call TRBD1 (6 bases). The CDR3 consists of 15 residues. V was cut by 5 bases and J by 0 bases, with 12 bases left in between. Per the germline V gene, CDR1 is SGHAT and CDR2 is FQNNGV. CDR3 in amino acids: CASSRQAKSTDTQYF. The CDR3 DNA sequence: TGTGCCAGCAGCCGACAGGCCAAGAGCACAGATACGCAGTATTTT.

The chain has TRBV29-1 and TRBJ1-3; D gene uncertain. The CDR3 extends over 13 amino acids. From germline, CDR1 is SQVTM and CDR2 ANQGSEA. Deletions cut 5 bases from V and 0 bases from J, with 8 bases between. CDR3 in amino acids: CSVRRDSGNTIYF. In DNA form, the CDR3 reads TGCAGCGTTCGGAGGGACTCTGGAAACACCATATATTTT.

In nucleotides, the CDR3 is TGCGCCAGCAGCCGCCTAGGGGAAGCCGGTGAAAAACTGTTTTTT. Protein sequence: CASSRLGEAGEKLFF. The chain recombines TRBV4-3 with TRBJ1-4; D is perhaps TRBD1 (5 bases). The CDR3 runs to 15 residues. Germline assignment: CDR1 LGHNA and CDR2 YSLEER. Between the trimmed V and J ends, which lost 4 bases and 7 bases, there was a span of 16 bases.

The chain uses TRBV29-1 and TRBJ1-1; the D gene is possibly TRBD1 (6 bases). Trimming left V 7 bases short and J 4 bases short, with 16 bases between. This CDR3 is built from 13 residues. Germline V gives CDR1 SQVTM, CDR2 ANQGSEA. The CDR3 DNA sequence: TGCAGCGCGAACCGGAGGGGGGGCACTGAAGCTTTCTTT. Its protein is CSANRRGGTEAFF.

The V gene is TRBV6-4, the J gene TRBJ1-1; TRBD1 matches at 8 bases. The germline gives CDR1 MRHNA, CDR2 SNTAGT. The CDR3 has 15 amino acids. V dropped 2 bases and J dropped 4; count of bases not matched to a gene: 6. The CDR3 sequence is CASSDPPGGLTEAFF. The CDR3 DNA follows: TGTGCCAGCAGTGACCCCCCAGGGGGCCTCACTGAAGCTTTCTTT.

V usage is TRBV27 and J usage is TRBJ2-1; weak D call: TRBD2 (5 bases). The CDR3 consists of 14 residues. Germline values: CDR1 MNHEY, CDR2 SMNVEV (reference sequence). Trimming removed 4 bases at V and 6 bases at J, with 13 bases between. The CDR3 spells CASSSIHTSNEQFF. The DNA for the CDR3 is TGTGCCAGCAGTTCCATACATACTAGCAATGAGCAGTTCTTC.

The chain combines TRBV29-1 with TRBJ2-5, with a weak D call TRBD2 (7 bases). Trimming removed 3 bases from V and 2 bases from J, with 13 bases in between. The CDR3 spans 14 residues. Germline assignment: CDR1 SQVTM and CDR2 ANQGSEA. The CDR3 bases are TGCAGCGTTGACTACGGGGGGACACAAGAGACCCAGTACTTC. Its protein product is CSVDYGGTQETQYF.

The chain is built from TRBV30 and TRBJ2-1; weak D call: TRBD2 (6 bases). Trimming left V 0 bases short and J 4 bases short, with 10 bases between. There are 14 residues in the CDR3. CDR1 and CDR2 (germline): GTSNPN, SVGIG (reference sequence). CDR3 amino acids: CAWSVLATYNEQFF. DNA of the CDR3: TGTGCCTGGAGTGTACTAGCTACATACAATGAGCAGTTCTTC.

The rearrangement joins TRBV7-9 to TRBJ1-1; D ambiguous. The CDR3 has 14 residues. The V end lost 5 bases, the J end lost 6 bases, and 16 bases lay between the germline ends. Germline CDR1 SEHNR, CDR2 FQNEAQ (reference sequence). The DNA for the CDR3 is TGTGCCAGCAGCCCCCCATTCCGAGATCCTGAAGCTTTCTTT. Translation: CASSPPFRDPEAFF.

The CDR3 nucleotides are TGTGCCTCCGGGAGCCGGGCTACCTACGAGCAGTACTTC. Translation: CASGSRATYEQYF. This chain joins TRBV30 and TRBJ2-7; the D gene is possibly TRBD2 (6 bases). This CDR3 has 13 residues. V lost 7 bases, J lost 2 bases, and 15 bases lay in between. CDR1 and CDR2 (germline): GTSNPN, SVGIG (reference sequence).

The chain couples TRBV6-2 or TRBV6-3 to TRBJ1-2; D is undetermined. This CDR3 is built from 15 residues. The germline V gene has CDR1 MNHEY and CDR2 SVGEGT. V was shortened by 2 bases and J by 2 bases, with 12 bases between the two germline ends. Here the CDR3 reads CASSYKYGRNYGYTF. CDR3 nucleotide sequence: TGTGCCAGCAGTTACAAATATGGGAGAAACTATGGCTACACCTTC.

V and J are TRBV6-4 and TRBJ2-3; 8 bases match TRBD1. V gave up 1 base and J gave up 6 bases; unmatched junction bases: 12. Germline CDR1 is MRHNA and CDR2 is SNTAGT. The CDR3 length is 17 residues. The CDR3 DNA reads TGTGCCAGCAGTGACTATTCAGGGGGCAGGGCGCGGGATACGCAGTATTTT. This translates into CASSDYSGGRARDTQYF.

The chain employs TRBV29-1 and TRBJ1-5, with 7 bases identical to TRBD1. Trimming cost V 6 bases and J 5 bases; bases outside gene matches: 10. The CDR3 sequence is 14 residues long. Looked up from germline, CDR1 is SQVTM and CDR2 is ANQGSEA. CDR3 coding DNA: TGCAGCGTCGTTTACCGACAGGGCGATCAGCCCCAGCATTTT. This translates into CSVVYRQGDQPQHF.

The chain links TRBV9 to TRBJ2-7; a possible D gene is TRBD2 (6 bases). Trimming stripped 0 bases from V and 5 bases from J, with 15 bases between. From germline, CDR1 is SGDLS and CDR2 YYNGEE. This CDR3 contains 15 residues. The CDR3 bases are TGTGCCAGCAGCGTAGAACCGGGAGAGATCGACGAGCAGTACTTC. Translation gives CASSVEPGEIDEQYF.

The genes are TRBV7-9 and TRBJ2-7; 8 positions agree with TRBD1. From germline, CDR1 is SEHNR and CDR2 FQNEAQ (reference sequence). The CDR3 runs to 14 residues. V lost 2 bases, J lost 3 bases, and 3 bases stayed unmatched. The CDR3 bases are TGTGCCAGCAGCTTACAGGGGGCGAGCTACGAGCAGTACTTC. This codes for CASSLQGASYEQYF.